The rows below give T cell receptor beta chains drawn from one sample of a study of cytomegalovirus exposure and HLA in healthy donors. Profiled with immunoSEQ multiplex PCR; TCRdb holds only in-frame clones, not every one. Of about 130,000 clones in the sample, over 70% were seen once. The sequencing input was PBMCs. These receptors came from a woman aged 40 to 49 in good health and CMV-seronegative. The CDR3 runs from the conserved cysteine through the conserved F or W. A D gene is named only where the DNA matches it firmly. Clone sizes are given selectively: once, few, many, or a class where the clone is expanded.

j_call v_call clone_size d_call cdr3_nt cdr3_aa
TRBJ2-7 TRBV25-1 NA TRBD1 TGTGCCAGCAGTAAACAAACAGGGGGGAGCTCCTACGAGCAGTACTTC CASSKQTGGSSYEQYF
TRBJ2-2 TRBV19 NA TRBD2 TGTGCCAGTAGTACTAAGCGGGGGGGCCCCGGGGAGCTGTTTTTT CASSTKRGGPGELFF
TRBJ2-7 TRBV7-8 NA NA TGTGCCAGCAGCGACCCTCGGGTTGGGGGAGGCTACGAGCAGTACTTC CASSDPRVGGGYEQYF
TRBJ2-2 TRBV7-2 NA TRBD2 TGTGCCAGCAGCTTAGCGGGAGGGGCGGGCACCGGGGAGCTGTTTTTT CASSLAGGAGTGELFF
TRBJ1-4 TRBV4-2 few NA TGTGCCAGCACCCCCTTGGACAGCCCGTTCGGAAAACTGTTTTTT CASTPLDSPFGKLFF
TRBJ1-5 TRBV19 NA NA TGTGCCAGTAGTAAGGGGTTGCGGGGTGATCAGCCCCAGCATTTT CASSKGLRGDQPQHF
TRBJ1-2 TRBV6-1 NA TRBD1 TGTGCCAGCAGTCCCGGGACAGGAACGTATGGCTACACCTTC CASSPGTGTYGYTF
TRBJ2-7 TRBV6-5 NA TRBD1 TGTGCCAGCAGTCGCTCGACAGGGGTGGGACCGCAGTACTTC CASSRSTGVGPQYF
TRBJ2-7 TRBV29-1 NA NA TGCAGCGTTGCCCCCCAAGCGGCGACCTACGAGCAGTACTTC CSVAPQAATYEQYF
TRBJ2-1 TRBV4-3 NA NA TGCGCCAGCAGCCAAGATGCCGTGGAAGGAGGTGAGCAGTTCTTC CASSQDAVEGGEQFF
TRBJ1-1 TRBV7-9 once TRBD1 TGTGCCAGCAGCCCCGGGACAGGGGTGAACACTGAAGCTTTCTTT CASSPGTGVNTEAFF
TRBJ1-5 TRBV5-1 NA NA TGCGCCAGCAGCCCAGGGTGGAATAGCAATCAGCCCCAGCATTTT CASSPGWNSNQPQHF
TRBJ2-7 TRBV19 NA NA TGTGCCAGTAGTATTAGGACACCGCCCTACGAGCAGTACTTC CASSIRTPPYEQYF
TRBJ1-2 TRBV5-6 NA NA TGTGCCAGCAGGTCGGATACCGGGTATGGCTACACCTTC CASRSDTGYGYTF
TRBJ2-7 TRBV20-1 NA NA TGCAGTGCTCTGGACTACCCCGAGCAGTACTTC CSALDYPEQYF
TRBJ2-6 TRBV6-5 NA NA TGTGCCAGCAGTTTCGTCTCTGGGGCCAACGTCCTGACTTTC CASSFVSGANVLTF
TRBJ1-6 TRBV7-2 NA NA TGTGCCAGCAGCCCCAAGGTCAGGGTCGACAATTCACCCCTCCACTTT CASSPKVRVDNSPLHF
TRBJ1-6 TRBV6-6 NA NA TGTGCCAGCAGTTACGGAGGGTGGAATTCACCCCTCCACTTT CASSYGGWNSPLHF
TRBJ2-2 TRBV5-1 NA NA TGCGCCAGCAGCTTGGAGGAGGCGGGCCAGGAGCTGTTTTTT CASSLEEAGQELFF
TRBJ1-4 TRBV18 NA TRBD1 TGTGCCAGCTCACCACAGGGGGCGCGAGATGAAAAACTGTTTTTT CASSPQGARDEKLFF
TRBJ2-7 TRBV7-8 few TRBD2 TGTGCCAGCAGCCCCGGGACTAGCATCGACGAGCAGTACTTC CASSPGTSIDEQYF
TRBJ2-5 TRBV5-1 NA NA TGCGCCAGCAGCGGCACGCGGGAGACCCAGTACTTC CASSGTRETQYF
TRBJ2-6 TRBV5-1 NA NA TGCGCCAGCGCGGAGGGAGAGGCCAACGTCCTGACTTTC CASAEGEANVLTF
TRBJ2-3 TRBV19 NA TRBD1 TGTGCCAGTAGTATAGGCACAGGGGGAGATACGCAGTATTTT CASSIGTGGDTQYF
TRBJ1-1 TRBV7-9 NA TRBD1 TGTGCCAGCAGCTCAGGGGGCTTGCGGAACACTGAAGCTTTCTTT CASSSGGLRNTEAFF
TRBJ1-2 TRBV27 NA TRBD1 TGTGCCAGCAGCATGGGGGACAGCATCTATGGCTACACCTTC CASSMGDSIYGYTF
TRBJ2-5 TRBV7-2 few TRBD2 TGTGCCAGCAGCTTAGCGCGGGGGGTAGAGACCCAGTACTTC CASSLARGVETQYF
TRBJ2-3 TRBV5-1 NA NA TGCGCCAGCGCTGACAACACAGATACGCAGTATTTT CASADNTDTQYF
TRBJ1-1 TRBV19 NA NA TGTGCCAGTAGTACGGGGAACACTGAAGCTTTCTTT CASSTGNTEAFF
TRBJ1-4 TRBV5-4 NA TRBD1 TGTGCCAGCAGCAGACAGGGGATAAATGAAAAACTGTTTTTT CASSRQGINEKLFF
TRBJ1-2 TRBV5-6 NA TRBD1 TGTGCCAGCAGCTTGGACAGGGGGCATGGCTACACCTTC CASSLDRGHGYTF
TRBJ2-1 TRBV29-1 NA NA TGCAGCGTTGTTCAGGTAATTGGCAATGAGCAGTTCTTC CSVVQVIGNEQFF
TRBJ2-5 TRBV4-1 few NA TGCGCCAGCAGCCAAGCAGGGAAAGAGACCCAGTACTTC CASSQAGKETQYF
TRBJ2-3 TRBV5-5 NA TRBD2 TGTGCCAGCAGCCCAACGGGACTAGCGGGAGATACGCAGTATTTT CASSPTGLAGDTQYF
TRBJ2-1 TRBV11-2 NA TRBD2 TGTGCCAGCAGCCCCGGACTAGATAGGAATGAGCAGTTCTTC CASSPGLDRNEQFF
TRBJ2-1 TRBV4-3 NA TRBD2 TGCGCCAGCAGCCAAGAGGACTGGACTAGCGGCGTATACAATGAGCAGTTCTTC CASSQEDWTSGVYNEQFF
TRBJ2-3 TRBV7-2 NA NA TGTGCCAGCAGCTTGTCCCCAAGCTCGGATACGCAGTATTTT CASSLSPSSDTQYF
TRBJ2-7 TRBV7-9 once NA TGTGCCAGCAGCCAACAGGGTCACGAGCAGTACTTC CASSQQGHEQYF
TRBJ1-1 TRBV5-1 NA NA TGCGCCAGCAGCTTGTCTCTAACTCGGGATTTGAACACTGAAGCTTTCTTT CASSLSLTRDLNTEAFF
TRBJ1-6 TRBV2 NA TRBD1 TGTGCCAGCACAGTAGGACAGGCCCTTAATTCACCCCTCCACTTT CASTVGQALNSPLHF
TRBJ2-3 TRBV19 NA NA TGTGCCAGTAGTAGGGGGGGCACAGATACGCAGTATTTT CASSRGGTDTQYF
TRBJ2-7 TRBV6-5 NA TRBD1 TGTGCCAGCAGCTGGGACAGGGAGGAGAACGAGCAGTACTTC CASSWDREENEQYF
TRBJ1-4 TRBV5-1 NA NA TGCGCCAGCAGCTTGGCCGCCAGGGCGAGAGATGAAAAACTGTTTTTT CASSLAARARDEKLFF
TRBJ2-1 TRBV11-2 NA TRBD2 TGTGCCAGCAGCTTAACTAGCGGGAGGGCCTATGAGCAGTTCTTC CASSLTSGRAYEQFF
TRBJ2-1 TRBV7-9 NA NA TGTGCCAGCAGCTTACAGGGTGAGCAGTTCTTC CASSLQGEQFF
TRBJ2-5 TRBV7-6 NA NA TGTGCCAGCAGCTTAGGTGCGGAACAAGAGACCCAGTACTTC CASSLGAEQETQYF
TRBJ2-2 TRBV27 few TRBD1 TGTGCCAGCCCGGACAGGGGTGGCACCGGGGAGCTGTTTTTT CASPDRGGTGELFF
TRBJ1-5 TRBV19 NA NA TGTGCCAGTAGTAACAGAGAAAACAATCAGCCCCAGCATTTT CASSNRENNQPQHF
TRBJ1-6 TRBV28 NA TRBD1 TGTGCCAGCAGACAGGGGAAGGCTTCACCCCTCCACTTT CASRQGKASPLHF
TRBJ2-3 TRBV5-4 NA NA TGTGCCAGCAGCATTACAGGGAGCGGCACAGATACGCAGTATTTT CASSITGSGTDTQYF
TRBJ2-7 TRBV7-2 NA NA TGTGCCAGCAGCTTAGAAACCGGTGCCTACGAGCAGTACTTC CASSLETGAYEQYF
TRBJ1-2 TRBV9 NA NA TGTGCCAGCAGCGCTACCCAGGGAAACTATGGCTACACCTTC CASSATQGNYGYTF
TRBJ1-4 TRBV27 once TRBD1 TGTGCCAGCAGGGACAGGGGGGAAAAACTGTTTTTT CASRDRGEKLFF
TRBJ1-1 TRBV7-9 NA NA TGTTCCAGCAGCCACAGGAGACCGGAAGCTTTCTTT CSSSHRRPEAFF